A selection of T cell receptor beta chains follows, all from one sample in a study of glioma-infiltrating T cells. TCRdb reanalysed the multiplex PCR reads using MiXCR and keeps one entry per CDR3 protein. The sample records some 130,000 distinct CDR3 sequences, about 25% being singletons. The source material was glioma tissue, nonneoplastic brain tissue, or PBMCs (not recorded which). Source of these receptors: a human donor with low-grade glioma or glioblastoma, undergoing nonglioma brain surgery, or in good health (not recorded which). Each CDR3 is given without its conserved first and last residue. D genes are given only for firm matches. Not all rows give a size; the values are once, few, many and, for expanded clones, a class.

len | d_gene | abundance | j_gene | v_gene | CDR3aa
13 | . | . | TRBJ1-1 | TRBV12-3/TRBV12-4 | ASRSWAGAVTEAF
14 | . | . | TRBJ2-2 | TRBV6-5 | ASTLSVAEYTGELF
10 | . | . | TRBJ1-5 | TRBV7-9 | ASSLVGQLQH
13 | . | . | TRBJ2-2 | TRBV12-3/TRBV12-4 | ASSLRFGVGGELF
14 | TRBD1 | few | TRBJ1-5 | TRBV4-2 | ASSQAAGQENQPQH
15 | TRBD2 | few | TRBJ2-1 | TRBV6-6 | ASSYSELAGGLGEQF
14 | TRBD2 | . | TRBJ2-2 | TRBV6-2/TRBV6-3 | ASSRRGGADTGELF
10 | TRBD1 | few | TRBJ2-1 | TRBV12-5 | ASGRTGHEQF
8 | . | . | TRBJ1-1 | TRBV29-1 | SVLGPEAF
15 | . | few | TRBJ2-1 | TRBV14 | ASSKGGGTISYNEQF
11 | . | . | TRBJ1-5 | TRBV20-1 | SASAGFNQPQH
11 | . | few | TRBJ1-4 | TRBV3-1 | ASSLGFSEKLF
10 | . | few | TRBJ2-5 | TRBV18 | ASSPTQETQY
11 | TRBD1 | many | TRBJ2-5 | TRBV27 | ASSLGQGGSQY
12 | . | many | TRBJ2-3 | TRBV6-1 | ASSYRDSTDTQY